A selection of T cell receptor beta chains follows, all from one sample in a study of T cell repertoires in cytomegalovirus infection. One entry per CDR3 protein results from TCRdb running MiXCR on the reads. The sample lists about 900,000 distinct CDR3 sequences, roughly 31% occurring once. Their antigens remain unidentified. The sequenced sample was cultured CD8+ T cells from PBMCs, obtained from culture after CMV antigen stimulation. Every receptor here comes from a human donor in good health (CMV status not recorded). Some clones in this sample may be carry-over from other donors' samples. CDR3s include the opening cysteine and the closing phenylalanine or tryptophan. The order of the fields is clone size, V gene, J gene, D gene, CDR3 protein, CDR3 DNA. D genes are given only for firm matches. The listing skips clone size in some rows; elsewhere it reads once, few, many or a size class.

few	TRBV7-6	TRBJ1-1	-	CASSAGQGGGTEAFF	TGTGCCAGCAGCGCTGGGCAGGGAGGGGGGACTGAAGCTTTCTTT
-	TRBV4-2	TRBJ1-6	-	CASSRLQGSYNSPLHF	TGTGCCAGCAGTCGATTACAGGGATCCTATAATTCACCCCTCCACTTT
-	TRBV24-1	TRBJ1-5	-	CATSQGGNNQPQHF	TGTGCCACCAGTCAGGGTGGTAACAATCAGCCCCAGCATTTT
few	TRBV4-2	TRBJ2-1	-	CASSQEVRADEQFF	TGTGCCAGCAGCCAAGAAGTCAGGGCGGATGAGCAGTTCTTC
-	TRBV4-1	TRBJ1-4	TRBD1	CASSQDGLGGGEKLFF	TGCGCCAGCAGCCAAGATGGGTTAGGGGGCGGTGAAAAACTGTTTTTT
few	TRBV27	TRBJ1-1	-	CASSLSEAVNTEAFF	TGTGCCAGCAGTTTATCGGAGGCAGTGAACACTGAAGCTTTCTTT
-	TRBV5-4	TRBJ1-5	-	CATSNEGSNQPQHF	TGTGCCACCTCAAATGAAGGGAGCAATCAGCCCCAGCATTTT
-	TRBV6-2/TRBV6-3	TRBJ2-1	TRBD2	CASSYPLAGANNEQFF	TGTGCCAGCAGTTATCCCTTAGCGGGGGCCAACAATGAGCAGTTCTTC
-	TRBV27	TRBJ1-2	-	CASSIIPGSIYGYTF	TGTGCCAGCAGTATCATCCCCGGGAGCATCTATGGCTACACCTTC
-	TRBV5-6	TRBJ1-5	-	CASSHTTGPKQPQHF	TGTGCCAGCAGCCACACGACCGGACCTAAGCAGCCCCAGCATTTT
-	TRBV7-6	TRBJ1-1	-	CASSPLGWGGGAFF	TGTGCCAGCAGCCCACTCGGGTGGGGGGGCGGTGCTTTCTTT
few	TRBV5-4	TRBJ1-5	TRBD1	CASSSGQFNQPQHF	TGTGCCAGCAGCTCGGGACAGTTCAATCAGCCCCAGCATTTT
-	TRBV6-5	TRBJ2-1	-	CASSYAIPGYNEQFF	TGTGCCAGCAGTTACGCAATCCCAGGGTACAATGAGCAGTTCTTC
-	TRBV15	TRBJ1-2	-	CATSRDRSTNPRVGYTF	TGTGCCACCAGCAGAGATCGGTCCACAAACCCCCGTGTAGGCTACACCTTC
-	TRBV4-1	TRBJ2-5	TRBD2	CASSQGGLAGAETQYF	TGCGCCAGCAGCCAGGGGGGACTAGCGGGGGCGGAGACCCAGTACTTC
-	TRBV4-3	TRBJ2-3	-	CASSHVLTATDTQYF	TGCGCCAGCAGCCACGTTTTGACAGCTACAGATACGCAGTATTTT
few	TRBV7-9	TRBJ1-6	-	CASSSGRNSPLHF	TGTGCCAGCAGCTCCGGACGGAATTCACCCCTCCACTTT
many	TRBV7-9	TRBJ2-2	-	CASSSRGDMKPTGELFF	TGTGCCAGCAGCTCTCGAGGGGACATGAAACCTACCGGGGAGCTGTTTTTT
-	TRBV19	TRBJ2-1	-	CASSIVQAGDEQFF	TGTGCCAGTAGTATAGTACAGGCGGGTGATGAGCAGTTCTTC
few	TRBV19	TRBJ1-2	-	CASSNLWDLPYGYTF	TGTGCCAGTAGTAACCTCTGGGACCTACCCTATGGCTACACCTTC
-	TRBV6-5	TRBJ2-2	-	CASSYDPSPGELFF	TGTGCCAGCAGTTACGACCCCTCACCCGGGGAGCTGTTTTTT
-	TRBV12-3/TRBV12-4	TRBJ2-1	-	CASSLRDFEENEQFF	TGTGCCAGCAGTTTACGGGATTTCGAGGAGAATGAGCAGTTCTTC
-	TRBV27	TRBJ2-5	-	CASSLRKGIFTETQYF	TGTGCCAGCAGTCTCCGAAAGGGGATTTTTACGGAGACCCAGTACTTC
few	TRBV10-3	TRBJ2-3	-	CAITSGPFTDTQYF	TGTGCCATCACCTCAGGGCCCTTCACAGATACGCAGTATTTT
few	TRBV12-3/TRBV12-4	TRBJ2-3	TRBD2	CASSPGRTSVDTQYF	TGTGCCAGCAGCCCCGGCCGGACTAGCGTAGATACGCAGTATTTT
many	TRBV7-2	TRBJ2-5	TRBD1	CASSLNAPRQGQETQYF	TGTGCCAGCAGCTTAAACGCGCCACGACAGGGCCAAGAGACCCAGTACTTC
once	TRBV4-3	TRBJ2-3	TRBD2	CASSQASGGARTDTQYF	TGCGCCAGCAGCCAAGCTAGCGGGGGGGCTCGCACAGATACGCAGTATTTT
-	TRBV6-6	TRBJ2-2	TRBD2	CASSYLGGANTGELFF	TGTGCCAGCAGTTATCTCGGGGGGGCAAACACCGGGGAGCTGTTTTTT
many	TRBV7-8	TRBJ1-3	TRBD1	CASSSRTGRPGNTIYF	TGTGCCAGCAGCTCGAGGACAGGGCGCCCTGGAAACACCATATATTTT
few	TRBV5-1	TRBJ2-6	-	CASSLGPSGANVLTF	TGCGCCAGCAGCTTGGGTCCCTCTGGGGCCAACGTCCTGACTTTC
many	TRBV12-3/TRBV12-4	TRBJ1-1	TRBD1	CASSSDRGAEAFF	TGTGCCAGCAGTTCGGACAGGGGCGCTGAAGCTTTCTTT
many	TRBV10-3	TRBJ1-1	-	CAISEDLEAFF	TGTGCCATCAGTGAAGACCTTGAAGCTTTCTTT
once	TRBV12-3/TRBV12-4	TRBJ1-2	-	CASSAGTDTF	TGTGCCAGCAGTGCCGGGACGGACACCTTC
-	TRBV6-1	TRBJ2-3	-	CASTLIASTDTQYF	TGTGCCAGCACCCTTATTGCTAGCACAGATACGCAGTATTTT
few	TRBV19	TRBJ1-2	TRBD1	CASSKGQGNGYTF	TGTGCCAGTAGTAAAGGACAGGGGAATGGCTACACCTTC
many	TRBV7-2	TRBJ2-2	-	CASSLYQNTGELFF	TGTGCCAGCAGCTTATATCAGAACACCGGGGAGCTGTTTTTT
-	TRBV7-9	TRBJ2-7	TRBD2	CASSFGTSGVSYEQYF	TGTGCCAGCAGCTTCGGGACTAGCGGGGTCTCCTACGAGCAGTACTTC
-	TRBV12-5	TRBJ2-1	TRBD2	CASGSSLLAGPTFF	TGTGCTAGTGGCTCATCCCTACTAGCGGGACCTACTTTCTTC
many	TRBV7-6	TRBJ2-3	-	CASSLGGGADTQYF	TGTGCCAGCAGCTTAGGTGGGGGAGCAGATACGCAGTATTTT
few	TRBV6-1	TRBJ2-3	TRBD2	CASSVTSGALDTQYF	TGTGCCAGCAGTGTCACTAGCGGCGCGTTGGATACGCAGTATTTT
-	TRBV5-6	TRBJ2-2	TRBD2	CASSGRDYNTGELFF	TGTGCCAGCAGCGGCCGGGACTACAACACCGGGGAGCTGTTTTTT
many	TRBV7-8	TRBJ2-3	TRBD1	CASSFDRGWRDTQYF	TGTGCCAGCAGCTTCGACAGGGGGTGGCGGGATACGCAGTATTTT
few	TRBV11-2	TRBJ1-2	-	CASSSGTPGYTF	TGTGCCAGCAGCTCGGGGACACCTGGCTACACCTTC
-	TRBV12-3/TRBV12-4	TRBJ1-1	-	CASSPTGLGDEAFF	TGTGCCAGCAGCCCTACAGGTCTGGGAGATGAAGCTTTCTTT
many	TRBV18	TRBJ1-1	TRBD1	CASSPRDREPGAEAFF	TGTGCCAGCTCACCGAGGGACAGGGAGCCAGGAGCTGAAGCTTTCTTT
-	TRBV7-9	TRBJ1-2	-	CASSSNKGDRRTGYTF	TGTGCCAGCAGTTCTAATAAGGGGGACCGGCGCACCGGCTACACCTTC
-	TRBV6-2/TRBV6-3	TRBJ2-3	-	CASRRTTLQYF	TGTGCCAGCCGCCGGACGACCCTGCAGTATTTT
many	TRBV7-9	TRBJ2-7	-	CASSLVQGTYEQYF	TGTGCCAGCAGCTTAGTACAGGGAACCTACGAGCAGTACTTC
few	TRBV15	TRBJ1-5	-	CATGNQPQHF	TGTGCCACCGGGAATCAGCCCCAGCATTTT
-	TRBV12-3/TRBV12-4	TRBJ1-2	-	CASSLAPRGHGYTF	TGTGCCAGCAGTTTGGCCCCTCGGGGCCATGGCTACACCTTC
few	TRBV7-8	TRBJ1-1	-	CASSLGSQGMNTEAFF	TGTGCCAGCAGCTTAGGTTCTCAGGGAATGAACACTGAAGCTTTCTTT
-	TRBV6-6	TRBJ1-2	-	CASYPGGGKGYTF	TGTGCCAGCTATCCCGGGGGGGGGAAAGGCTACACCTTC
many	TRBV7-8	TRBJ2-5	TRBD2	CASSVSGGGGETQYF	TGTGCCAGCAGCGTCTCCGGGGGGGGTGGGGAGACCCAGTACTTC